Sequencing of this T cell receptor (beta chain) was carried out in a study of cytomegalovirus exposure and HLA in healthy donors. Study conclusions and caveats: Productive rates of about 90% or about 30% were seen for most TCR beta V segments in an earlier analysis. Researchers counted roughly 150 TCR beta chains as cytomegalovirus-associated. CMV serostatus was the only recorded immune exposure for donors.

Both 60 Vbeta primers and 13 Jbeta primers went into the PCR. The method was immunoSEQ multiplex PCR; TCRdb's version includes in-frame clones alone and lacks a portion of them. The sample has under 200,000 clones; around three quarters are singletons. Points on this clone: Its specificity is unknown.

V was trimmed by 2 bases and J by 2 bases, leaving 13 bases between them. CDR1 and CDR2 (germline): MDHEN, SYDVKM. This CDR3 has 15 amino acids. The specimen sequenced was PBMCs. The genes are TRBV28 and TRBJ2-7; tentatively, D is TRBD1 (5 bases). The TCR sequence derives from a woman between 25 and 40 years old in good health and CMV-seropositive. DNA of the CDR3: TGTGCCAGCAGTTTACCCCAGGGAAGGGCCTACGAGCAGTACTTC. It is translated as CASSLPQGRAYEQYF.